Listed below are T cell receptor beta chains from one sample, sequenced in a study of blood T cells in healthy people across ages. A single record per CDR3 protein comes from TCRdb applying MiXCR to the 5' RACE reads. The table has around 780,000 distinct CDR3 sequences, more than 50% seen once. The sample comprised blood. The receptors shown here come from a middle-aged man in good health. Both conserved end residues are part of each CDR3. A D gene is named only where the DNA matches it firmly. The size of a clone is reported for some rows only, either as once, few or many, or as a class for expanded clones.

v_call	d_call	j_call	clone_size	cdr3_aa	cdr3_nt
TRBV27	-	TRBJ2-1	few	CASSRTDEQFF	TGTGCCAGCAGCCGGACGGACGAGCAGTTCTTC
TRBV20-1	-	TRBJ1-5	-	CSARDWSTGWDQPQHF	TGCAGTGCTAGAGATTGGTCTACGGGTTGGGATCAGCCCCAGCATTTT
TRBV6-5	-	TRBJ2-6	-	CASSMTVSGANVLTF	TGTGCCAGCAGTATGACAGTCTCTGGGGCCAACGTCCTGACTTTC
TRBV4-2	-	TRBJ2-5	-	CASSQEVTKGGETQYF	TGTGCCAGCAGCCAAGAAGTCACGAAGGGTGGGGAGACCCAGTACTTC
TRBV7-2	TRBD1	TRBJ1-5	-	CASSSRGLVDQPQHF	TGTGCCAGCAGTTCCAGGGGGCTAGTGGATCAGCCCCAGCATTTT
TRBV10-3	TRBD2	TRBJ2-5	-	CAIRLGTSGGQETQYF	TGTGCCATCAGACTCGGGACTAGCGGGGGACAAGAGACCCAGTACTTC
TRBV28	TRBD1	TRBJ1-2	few	CASKQYRGPKANYGYTF	TGTGCCAGCAAACAATACAGGGGGCCTAAAGCTAACTATGGCTACACCTTC
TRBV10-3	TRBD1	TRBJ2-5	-	CATLPRQGQGEQYF	TGTGCCACCCTCCCAAGACAGGGGCAGGGGGAGCAGTACTTC
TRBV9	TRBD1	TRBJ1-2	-	CASSVALTGVGSGYTF	TGTGCCAGCAGCGTAGCCCTGACAGGGGTCGGTAGTGGCTACACCTTC
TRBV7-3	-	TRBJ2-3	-	CASSLTSADTQYF	TGTGCCAGCAGCTTAACGAGCGCAGATACGCAGTATTTT
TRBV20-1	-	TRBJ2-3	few	CSARDPVGTDTQYF	TGCAGTGCTAGAGATCCCGTGGGCACAGATACGCAGTATTTT
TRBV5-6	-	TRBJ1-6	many	CASSFSDNSPLHF	TGTGCCAGCAGCTTTAGCGATAATTCACCCCTCCACTTT
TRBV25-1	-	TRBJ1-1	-	CASSAMGDTEAFF	TGTGCCAGCAGTGCTATGGGGGACACTGAAGCTTTCTTT
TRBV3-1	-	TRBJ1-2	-	CASSPTVGGLYGYTF	TGTGCCAGCAGTCCCACCGTTGGGGGGCTCTATGGCTACACCTTC
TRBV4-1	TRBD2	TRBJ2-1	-	CASRSTSDNEQFF	TGCGCCAGCAGGTCCACTAGCGACAATGAGCAGTTCTTC
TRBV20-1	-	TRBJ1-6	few	CSARPWGSTNSPLHF	TGCAGTGCTAGACCTTGGGGCTCAACTAATTCACCCCTCCACTTT
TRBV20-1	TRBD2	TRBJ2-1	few	CSARVTAGVTGNEQFF	TGCAGTGCTAGAGTAACAGCGGGGGTTACAGGGAATGAGCAGTTCTTC
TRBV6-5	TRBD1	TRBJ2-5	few	CASSYGTGVSKTQYF	TGTGCCAGCAGTTACGGGACAGGGGTTTCAAAGACCCAGTACTTC
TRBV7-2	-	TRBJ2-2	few	CASSIDGGSNTGELFF	TGTGCCAGCAGCATAGATGGGGGTTCGAACACCGGGGAGCTGTTTTTT
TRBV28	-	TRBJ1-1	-	CASSLGHPAGTEAFF	TGTGCCAGCAGTTTGGGACACCCGGCGGGCACTGAAGCTTTCTTT
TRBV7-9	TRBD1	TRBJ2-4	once	CASSLRRGLAKNIQYF	TGTGCCAGCAGCTTACGTAGGGGGCTAGCCAAAAACATTCAGTACTTC
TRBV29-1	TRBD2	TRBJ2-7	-	CSAQTGSSGIYEQYF	TGCAGCGCCCAAACCGGGTCTAGCGGGATTTACGAGCAGTACTTC
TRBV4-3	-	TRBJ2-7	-	CASSPTGGRYDGQYF	TGCGCCAGCAGCCCCACCGGGGGGCGGTACGACGGGCAGTACTTC
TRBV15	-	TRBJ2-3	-	CATSGGQGNTDTQYF	TGTGCCACCAGCGGGGGACAAGGGAACACAGATACGCAGTATTTT
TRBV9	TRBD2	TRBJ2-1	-	CASSTTTRTSGGYNEQFF	TGTGCCAGCAGCACCACGACGCGGACTAGCGGGGGGTACAATGAGCAGTTCTTC
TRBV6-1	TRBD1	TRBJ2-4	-	CASSESFFGDSKNIQYF	TGTGCCAGCAGTGAAAGTTTTTTCGGGGACAGTAAAAACATTCAGTACTTC